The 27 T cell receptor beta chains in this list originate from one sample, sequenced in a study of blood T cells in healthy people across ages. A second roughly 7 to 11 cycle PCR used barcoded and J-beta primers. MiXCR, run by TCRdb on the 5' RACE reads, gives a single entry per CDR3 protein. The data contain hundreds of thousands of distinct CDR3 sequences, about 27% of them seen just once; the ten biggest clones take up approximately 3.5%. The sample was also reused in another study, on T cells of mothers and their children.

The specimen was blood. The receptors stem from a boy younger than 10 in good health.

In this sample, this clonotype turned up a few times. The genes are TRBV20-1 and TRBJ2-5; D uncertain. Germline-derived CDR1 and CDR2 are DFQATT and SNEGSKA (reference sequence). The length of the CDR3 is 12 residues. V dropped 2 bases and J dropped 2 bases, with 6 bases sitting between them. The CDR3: CSARHKQETQYF. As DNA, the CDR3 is TGCAGTGCTAGACACAAGCAAGAGACCCAGTACTTC.

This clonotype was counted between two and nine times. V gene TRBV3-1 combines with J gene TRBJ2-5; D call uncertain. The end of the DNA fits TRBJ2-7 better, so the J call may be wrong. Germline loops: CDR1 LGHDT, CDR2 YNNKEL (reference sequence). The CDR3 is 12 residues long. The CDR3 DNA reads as TGTGCCAGCAGCCAAGCTAACTACGAGCAGTACTTC. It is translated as CASSQANYEQYF.

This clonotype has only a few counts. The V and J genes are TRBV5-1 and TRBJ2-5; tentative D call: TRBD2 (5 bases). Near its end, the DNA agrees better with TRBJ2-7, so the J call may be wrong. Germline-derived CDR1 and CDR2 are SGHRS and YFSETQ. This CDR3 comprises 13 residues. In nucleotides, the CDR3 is TGCGCCAGCAGCCGGGATCTCTCCTACGAGCAGTACTTC. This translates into CASSRDLSYEQYF.

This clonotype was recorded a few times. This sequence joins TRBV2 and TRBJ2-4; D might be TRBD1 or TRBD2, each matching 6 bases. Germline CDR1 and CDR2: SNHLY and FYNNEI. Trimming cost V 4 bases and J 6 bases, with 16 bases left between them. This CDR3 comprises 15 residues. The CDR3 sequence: CASSVKGGQSNIQYF. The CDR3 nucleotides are TGTGCCAGCAGTGTTAAGGGAGGACAGTCAAACATTCAGTACTTC.

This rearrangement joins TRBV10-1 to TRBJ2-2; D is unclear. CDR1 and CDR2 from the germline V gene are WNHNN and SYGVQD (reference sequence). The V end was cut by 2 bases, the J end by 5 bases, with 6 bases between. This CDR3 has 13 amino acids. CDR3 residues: CASSELETGELFF. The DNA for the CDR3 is TGCGCCAGCAGTGAGCTTGAGACCGGGGAGCTGTTTTTT.

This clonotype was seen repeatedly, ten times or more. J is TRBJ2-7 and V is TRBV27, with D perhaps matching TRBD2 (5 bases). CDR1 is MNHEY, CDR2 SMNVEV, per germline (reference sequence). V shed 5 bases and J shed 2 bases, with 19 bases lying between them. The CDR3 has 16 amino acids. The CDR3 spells CASSASSGMATYEQYF. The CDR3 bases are TGTGCCAGCAGTGCAAGCTCGGGGATGGCCACCTACGAGCAGTACTTC.

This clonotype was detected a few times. CDR3 amino acids: CASSSGPGDRIYGYTF. CDR3 sequence (DNA): TGTGCCAGCAGCTCAGGCCCGGGGGACAGGATCTATGGCTACACCTTC. The rearrangement uses TRBV7-9 and TRBJ1-2, with 8 bases aligning to TRBD1. With 4 bases clipped from V and 4 bases from J, the junction kept 11 bases outside the gene matches. This CDR3 has 16 residues. Germline V gene data show CDR1 as SEHNR and CDR2 as FQNEAQ (reference sequence).

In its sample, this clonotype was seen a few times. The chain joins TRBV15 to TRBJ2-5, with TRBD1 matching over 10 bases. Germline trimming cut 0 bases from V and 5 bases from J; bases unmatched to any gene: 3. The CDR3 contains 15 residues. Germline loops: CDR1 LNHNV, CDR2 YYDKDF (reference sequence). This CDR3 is CATSRDGTGDETQYF. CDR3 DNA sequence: TGTGCCACCAGCAGAGACGGGACAGGGGACGAGACCCAGTACTTC. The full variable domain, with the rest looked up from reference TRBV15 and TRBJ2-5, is DAMVIQNPRYQVTQFGKPVTLSCSQTLNHNVMYWYQQKSSQAPKLLFHYYDKDFNNEADTPDNFQSRRPNTSFCFLDIRSPGLGDTAMYLCATSRDGTGDETQYFGPGTRLLVL.

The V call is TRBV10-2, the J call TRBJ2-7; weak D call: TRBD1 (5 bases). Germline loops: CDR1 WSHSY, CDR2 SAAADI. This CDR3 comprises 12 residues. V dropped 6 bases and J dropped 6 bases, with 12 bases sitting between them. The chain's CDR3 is CASRDPQGEQYF. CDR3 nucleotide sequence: TGCGCCAGCAGGGACCCCCAGGGCGAGCAGTACTTC.

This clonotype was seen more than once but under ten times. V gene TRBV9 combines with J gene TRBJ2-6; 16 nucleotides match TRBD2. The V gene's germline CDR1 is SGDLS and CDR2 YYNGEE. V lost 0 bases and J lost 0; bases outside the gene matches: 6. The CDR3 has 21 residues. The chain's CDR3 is CASSVVPGLAGGSSGANVLTF. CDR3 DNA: TGTGCCAGCAGCGTAGTTCCGGGACTAGCGGGAGGGTCCTCTGGGGCCAACGTCCTGACTTTC.

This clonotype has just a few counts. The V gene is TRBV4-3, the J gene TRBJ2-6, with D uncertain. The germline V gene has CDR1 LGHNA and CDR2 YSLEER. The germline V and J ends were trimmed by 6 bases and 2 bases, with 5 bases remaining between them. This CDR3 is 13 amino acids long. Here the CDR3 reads CASRVAGANVLTF. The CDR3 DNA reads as TGCGCCAGCAGGGTAGCTGGGGCCAACGTCCTGACTTTC.

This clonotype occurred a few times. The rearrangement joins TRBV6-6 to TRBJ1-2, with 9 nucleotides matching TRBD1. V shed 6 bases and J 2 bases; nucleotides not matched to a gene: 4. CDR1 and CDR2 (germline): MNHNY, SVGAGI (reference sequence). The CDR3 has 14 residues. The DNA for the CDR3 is TGTGCCAGCAGGGGACAGGGTGGGAACTATGGCTACACCTTC. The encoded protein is CASRGQGGNYGYTF.

CDR3 sequence reads: CASSLHGAEQFF. The CDR3 nucleotides are TGTGCCAGCAGTTTACACGGGGCGGAGCAGTTCTTC. The chain employs TRBV12-3 or TRBV12-4 and TRBJ2-5; D tentatively reads TRBD1 or TRBD2 (5 bases each). The J call may not be correct, given that the DNA end is closer to TRBJ2-1. The length of the CDR3 is 12 residues.

The CDR3 DNA reads as TGCAGTGCTACCGGCATACAAGGACTAGCCAAAAACATTCAGTACTTC. It translates to CSATGIQGLAKNIQYF. This chain uses TRBV20-1 with TRBJ2-4; tentatively, D is TRBD2 (5 bases). Trimming removed 4 bases from V and 0 bases from J, with 16 bases in between. CDR1 and CDR2 from the germline V gene are DFQATT and SNEGSKA (reference sequence). CDR3 size: 16 residues.

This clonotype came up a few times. For the CDR3, the DNA is TGCAGTGCTAGAGACCAGGTCCGGAAGGGTAGCACTGAAGCTTTCTTT. Protein product: CSARDQVRKGSTEAFF. The chain carries TRBV20-1 and TRBJ1-1; no clear D. V was clipped by 0 bases and J by 4 bases, with 18 bases between them. The germline CDR1 and CDR2 sequences are DFQATT and SNEGSKA (reference sequence). The CDR3 runs to 16 residues.

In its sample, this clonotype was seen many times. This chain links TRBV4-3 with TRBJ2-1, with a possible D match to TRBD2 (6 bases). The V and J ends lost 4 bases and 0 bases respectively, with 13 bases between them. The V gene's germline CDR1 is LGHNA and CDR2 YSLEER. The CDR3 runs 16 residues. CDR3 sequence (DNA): TGCGCCAGCAGCCCAGAGGGCGGGAACTCCTACAATGAGCAGTTCTTC. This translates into CASSPEGGNSYNEQFF.

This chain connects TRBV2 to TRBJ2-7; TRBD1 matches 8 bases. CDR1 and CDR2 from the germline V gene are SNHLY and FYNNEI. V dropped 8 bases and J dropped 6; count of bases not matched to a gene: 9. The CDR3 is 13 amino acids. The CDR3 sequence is CASQGQGLAEQYF. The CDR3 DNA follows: TGTGCCAGCCAAGGACAGGGCCTCGCCGAGCAGTACTTC.

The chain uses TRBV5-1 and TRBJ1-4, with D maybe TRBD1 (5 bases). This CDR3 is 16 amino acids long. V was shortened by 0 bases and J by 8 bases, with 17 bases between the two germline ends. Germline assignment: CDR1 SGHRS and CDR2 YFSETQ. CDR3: CASSLARDAGREKLFF. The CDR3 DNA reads TGCGCCAGCAGCTTGGCTCGGGACGCTGGGAGAGAAAAACTGTTTTTT.

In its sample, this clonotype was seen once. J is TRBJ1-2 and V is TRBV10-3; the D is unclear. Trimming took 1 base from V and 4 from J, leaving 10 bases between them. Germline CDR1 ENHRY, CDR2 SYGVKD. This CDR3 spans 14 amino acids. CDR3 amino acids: CAISEWQDSYGYTF. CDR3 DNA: TGTGCCATCAGTGAGTGGCAGGACTCCTATGGCTACACCTTC.

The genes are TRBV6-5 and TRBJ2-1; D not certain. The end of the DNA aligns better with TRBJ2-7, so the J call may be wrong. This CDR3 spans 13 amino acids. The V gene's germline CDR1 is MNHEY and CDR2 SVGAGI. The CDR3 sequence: CASSYAERVEQYF. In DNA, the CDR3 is TGTGCCAGCAGTTACGCCGAACGGGTTGAGCAGTACTTC.

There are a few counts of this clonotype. CDR3: CASSLFLGQGIQYF. The CDR3 DNA follows: TGTGCCAGCAGTTTATTTTTGGGACAGGGCATTCAGTACTTC. The chain employs TRBV12-3 or TRBV12-4 and TRBJ2-4; 9 positions agree with TRBD1. Trimming cost V 2 bases and J 9 bases; bases outside gene matches: 5. This CDR3 spans 14 amino acids.

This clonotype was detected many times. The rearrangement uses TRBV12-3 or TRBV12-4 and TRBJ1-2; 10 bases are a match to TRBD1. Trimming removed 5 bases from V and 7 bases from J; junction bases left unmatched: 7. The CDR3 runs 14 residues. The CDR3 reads CASSKGQGTGGYTF. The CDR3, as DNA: TGTGCCAGCAGTAAGGGACAGGGGACGGGTGGCTACACCTTC.

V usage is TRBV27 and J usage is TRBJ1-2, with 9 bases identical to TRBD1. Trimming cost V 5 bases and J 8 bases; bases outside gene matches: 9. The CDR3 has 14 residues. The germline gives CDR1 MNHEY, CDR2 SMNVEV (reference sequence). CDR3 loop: CASSSPGQGIGYTF. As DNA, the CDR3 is TGTGCCAGCAGTAGCCCGGGACAGGGTATAGGCTACACCTTC.

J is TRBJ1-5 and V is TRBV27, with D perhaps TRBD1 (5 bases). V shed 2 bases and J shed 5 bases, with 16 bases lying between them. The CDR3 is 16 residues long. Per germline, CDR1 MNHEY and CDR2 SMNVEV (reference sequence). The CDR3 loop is CASSLRLGATDQPQHF. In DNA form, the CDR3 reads TGTGCCAGCAGTTTACGGCTAGGGGCCACCGATCAGCCCCAGCATTTT.

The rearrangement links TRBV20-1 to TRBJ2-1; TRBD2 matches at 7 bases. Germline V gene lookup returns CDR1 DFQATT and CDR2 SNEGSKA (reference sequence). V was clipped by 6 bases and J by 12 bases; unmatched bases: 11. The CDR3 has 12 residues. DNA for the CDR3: TGCAGTGCGAAGACTAGCTCAAACTTGCAGTTCTTC. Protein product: CSAKTSSNLQFF.

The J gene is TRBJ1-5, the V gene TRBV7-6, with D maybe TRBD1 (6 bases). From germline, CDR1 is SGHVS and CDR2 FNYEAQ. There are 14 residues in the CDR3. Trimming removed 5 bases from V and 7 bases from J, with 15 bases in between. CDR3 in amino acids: CASSGRGEGQPQHF. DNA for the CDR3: TGTGCCAGCAGCGGCAGGGGTGAAGGGCAGCCCCAGCATTTT.

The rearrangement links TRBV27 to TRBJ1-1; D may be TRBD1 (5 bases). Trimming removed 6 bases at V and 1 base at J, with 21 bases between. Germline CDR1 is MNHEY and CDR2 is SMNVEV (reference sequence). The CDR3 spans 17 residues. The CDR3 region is CASSHSPHRTRNTEAFF. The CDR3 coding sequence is TGTGCCAGCAGCCACTCACCCCATCGGACACGGAACACTGAAGCTTTCTTT.